This entry lists 23 T cell receptor beta chains sequenced from one sample in a study of neurological immune-mediated disorders. TCRdb independently ran MiXCR on the 5' RACE reads; one entry per CDR3 protein. The sample lists 77,000 or so distinct CDR3 sequences, roughly 9.5% occurring once. Sequencing was done on a sample of PBMCs. These receptors all stem from a man between 45 and 60 years old in good health.

This clonotype was recorded many times. The V gene is TRBV28, the J gene TRBJ2-2; 8 nucleotides match TRBD1. This CDR3 spans 15 amino acids. From germline, CDR1 is MDHEN and CDR2 SYDVKM. V shed 6 bases and J 4 bases; nucleotides not matched to a gene: 7. This CDR3 is CASRRQGFGTGELFF. CDR3 DNA sequence: TGTGCCAGCAGGCGACAGGGGTTTGGCACCGGGGAGCTGTTTTTT.

This clonotype was detected many times. The rearrangement uses TRBV20-1 and TRBJ2-6; perhaps TRBD2 as D (5 bases). Trimming removed 1 base from V and 2 bases from J, with 12 bases in between. CDR3 size: 16 residues. Per germline, CDR1 DFQATT and CDR2 SNEGSKA (reference sequence). The CDR3 is CSARVGGSPGANVLTF. The CDR3 DNA is TGCAGTGCTAGAGTAGGAGGTTCTCCTGGGGCCAACGTCCTGACTTTC.

This clonotype was detected only a few times. The genes are TRBV19 and TRBJ2-1; 9 nucleotides align to TRBD1. CDR3 length equals 20 residues. The V gene end was trimmed by 6 bases and the J gene end by 0 bases; junction bases not matched to a gene: 18. Germline V gives CDR1 LNHDA, CDR2 SQIVND (reference sequence). This chain's CDR3 is CASRDSGGTGPTGSYNEQFF. The CDR3 DNA follows: TGTGCCAGTAGGGACTCCGGAGGGACAGGGCCGACCGGCTCCTACAATGAGCAGTTCTTC.

This clonotype was seen repeatedly, ten times or more. The chain recombines TRBV3-1 with TRBJ1-2; D is undetermined. The V end lost 0 bases, the J end lost 4 bases, and 9 bases lay between the germline ends. In germline, CDR1 is LGHDT, CDR2 YNNKEL (reference sequence). The CDR3 consists of 14 residues. Here the CDR3 reads CASSQDLSGYGYTF. The CDR3, as DNA: TGTGCCAGCAGCCAAGATCTTAGTGGCTATGGCTACACCTTC.

Ten or more counts support this clonotype. The chain has TRBV10-3 and TRBJ2-5; D possibly uses TRBD1 or TRBD2 (5 bases each). The CDR3 has 15 residues. V lost 2 bases to trimming and J lost 5 bases, with 15 bases between them. In germline, CDR1 is ENHRY, CDR2 SYGVKD. Here the CDR3 DNA reads TGTGCCATCAGTGAGACGGACAAAAAGCGGGAGACCCAGTACTTC. This encodes CAISETDKKRETQYF.

The sample holds many counts of this clonotype. J is TRBJ2-4 and V is TRBV7-2; 9 nucleotides align to TRBD2. The CDR3 loop spans 17 amino acids. The V and J ends lost 1 base and 4 bases, in that order; junction bases with no gene match: 8. Germline assignment: CDR1 SGHTA and CDR2 FQGNSA. CDR3: CASSLGGLAPWKNIQYF. Here the CDR3 DNA reads TGTGCCAGCAGCTTAGGGGGACTAGCTCCTTGGAAAAACATTCAGTACTTC.

This clonotype appeared many times. The chain carries TRBV30 and TRBJ2-7, with TRBD1 matching over 9 bases. The germline CDR1 and CDR2 sequences are GTSNPN and SVGIG (reference sequence). Trimming at V came to 5 bases and at J to 6 bases, leaving 14 bases not matched to a gene. CDR3 length: 15 residues. CDR3 bases: TGTGCCTGGCCCCACCGGGACAGGGAAAGTCTCGAGCAGTACTTC. Translated, it gives CAWPHRDRESLEQYF.

V and J are TRBV29-1 and TRBJ2-1; perhaps TRBD2 as D (6 bases). CDR1 and CDR2 from the germline V gene are SQVTM and ANQGSEA. The CDR3 extends over 17 amino acids. With 1 base removed from V and 3 bases from J, the gap between germline ends came to 19 bases. The CDR3 DNA reads TGCAGCGTTGAAGGGGACGTCAAGGAGGGCCGCTACAATGAGCAGTTCTTC. It yields the protein CSVEGDVKEGRYNEQFF.

At least ten counts were recorded for this clonotype. The chain joins TRBV5-1 to TRBJ2-7; D may be TRBD2 (6 bases). V was cut by 3 bases and J by 0 bases, with 16 bases left in between. Per the germline V gene, CDR1 is SGHRS and CDR2 is YFSETQ. The CDR3 spans 16 residues. CDR3 amino acids: CASSSTGSSSSYEQYF. CDR3 DNA sequence: TGCGCCAGCAGCTCAACCGGGAGTTCGAGCTCCTACGAGCAGTACTTC.

This clonotype was seen repeatedly, ten times or more. The V and J genes are TRBV5-1 and TRBJ1-2, with 7 bases identical to TRBD1. Germline values: CDR1 SGHRS, CDR2 YFSETQ. J was trimmed by 0 bases and V by 4 bases; bases with no gene match: 6. There are 15 residues in the CDR3. The chain's CDR3 is CASSVGTAANYGYTF. The CDR3 DNA reads TGCGCCAGCAGCGTCGGGACAGCTGCTAACTATGGCTACACCTTC.

This clonotype has a count of ten or more. This chain links TRBV7-2 with TRBJ2-5; TRBD1 is a possible D gene (6 bases). V gave up 6 bases and J gave up 5 bases, with 19 bases separating them. Germline V gives CDR1 SGHTA, CDR2 FQGNSA. The CDR3 has 15 amino acids. The CDR3 protein is CASSINGQKGETQYF. The CDR3 nucleotides are TGTGCCAGCAGTATAAACGGACAGAAGGGGGAGACCCAGTACTTC.

This clonotype was recorded many times. This chain joins TRBV5-1 and TRBJ2-1, with 10 bases aligning to TRBD1. The CDR3 contains 16 residues. After removal of 4 bases from V and 5 bases from J, the junction contained 9 bases not matched to a gene. Per the germline V gene, CDR1 is SGHRS and CDR2 is YFSETQ. CDR3 bases: TGCGCCAGCAGCCTACCAGGGACAGGGGCTAACAATGAGCAGTTCTTC. Translating it yields CASSLPGTGANNEQFF.

This clonotype was recorded at least ten times. V and J are TRBV7-2 and TRBJ2-1; TRBD2 is a possible D gene (5 bases). The V gene lost 1 base and the J gene lost 1 base, with 11 bases spanning the gap. The germline V gene encodes CDR1 SGHTA and CDR2 FQGNSA. The CDR3 length is 16 residues. CDR3 region: CASSLGGGQSYNEQFF. CDR3 in DNA: TGTGCCAGCAGCTTAGGCGGCGGGCAGTCCTACAATGAGCAGTTCTTC.

This clonotype was picked up many times. J is TRBJ2-6 and V is TRBV4-3; no reliable D call. This CDR3 is built from 15 residues. Germline assignment: CDR1 LGHNA and CDR2 YSLEER. Trimming took off 0 bases at V and 7 bases at J, with 10 bases between the two ends. CDR3 sequence: CASSQDQGPANVLTF. In DNA, the CDR3 is TGCGCCAGCAGCCAAGATCAAGGGCCTGCCAACGTCCTGACTTTC.

This clonotype showed up many times. The chain uses TRBV12-3 or TRBV12-4 and TRBJ2-1, with D perhaps being TRBD1 or TRBD2 (5 bases each). The CDR3 is made up of 15 amino acids. Trimming pared 5 bases from V and 7 bases from J, leaving 18 bases between. CDR3 residues: CASSPQRGGLNEQFF. The DNA for the CDR3 is TGTGCCAGCAGTCCCCAACGGGGCGGCCTTAATGAGCAGTTCTTC.

This clonotype has at least ten counts. Here the CDR3 reads CASRARLASYNEQFF. DNA of the CDR3: TGTGCCAGCAGGGCACGACTAGCGTCCTACAATGAGCAGTTCTTC. The V gene is TRBV28, the J gene TRBJ2-1, with 8 bases that match TRBD2. V shed 6 bases, J shed 1 base, and the junction held 5 bases outside the gene matches. The germline V gene has CDR1 MDHEN and CDR2 SYDVKM. This CDR3 comprises 15 residues.

This clonotype was counted ten times or more. The chain carries TRBV7-2 and TRBJ2-2, with 14 bases aligning to TRBD2. Per germline, CDR1 SGHTA and CDR2 FQGNSA. With V trimmed by 5 bases and J by 0 bases, 5 bases remained unmatched. The CDR3 contains 18 residues. DNA for the CDR3: TGTGCCAGCAGCCGAGGGACTAGCGGGGGCCCGAACACCGGGGAGCTGTTTTTT. Its translation is CASSRGTSGGPNTGELFF.

This clonotype has ten or more counts. CDR3 loop: CASSLSGRQETQYF. The CDR3 DNA is TGCGCCAGCAGCTTGAGTGGGCGGCAAGAGACCCAGTACTTC. The rearrangement joins TRBV5-1 to TRBJ2-5; D not resolved. Trimming took off 1 base at V and 2 bases at J, with 9 bases between the two ends. Germline lookup yields CDR1 SGHRS and CDR2 YFSETQ. CDR3 length equals 14 residues.

This clonotype occurred many times. V usage is TRBV5-1 and J usage is TRBJ2-3; D gene uncertain. The germline gives CDR1 SGHRS, CDR2 YFSETQ. The CDR3 extends over 12 amino acids. Between the trimmed V and J ends, which lost 1 base and 4 bases, there was a span of 4 bases. The CDR3 bases are TGCGCCAGCAGCTTGAAGTCAGATACGCAGTATTTT. Its protein product is CASSLKSDTQYF.

This clonotype has a count of ten or more. The chain recombines TRBV5-1 with TRBJ2-1; TRBD2 matches 11 bases. The germline gives CDR1 SGHRS, CDR2 YFSETQ. There are 17 residues in the CDR3. J gave up 6 bases and V 1 base, and 9 bases lay outside the gene matches. The CDR3 sequence is CASSLYPLAGGSNEQFF. Written as DNA, the CDR3 is TGCGCCAGCAGCTTGTACCCATTAGCGGGGGGGTCCAATGAGCAGTTCTTC.

This clonotype has at least ten counts. V gene TRBV3-1 combines with J gene TRBJ2-1, with 11 bases matching TRBD1. Germline values: CDR1 LGHDT, CDR2 YNNKEL (reference sequence). V dropped 4 bases and J dropped 7; count of bases not matched to a gene: 9. This CDR3 is 16 amino acids long. The CDR3 DNA reads TGTGCCAGCAGCCGTTGGACAGGGGGCGTAACGAATGAGCAGTTCTTC. Translated: CASSRWTGGVTNEQFF.

At least ten counts were recorded for this clonotype. The CDR3 loop reads CSAGTSGVFREQYF. The CDR3 nucleotides are TGCAGTGCCGGGACTAGCGGAGTCTTTAGGGAGCAGTACTTC. This chain links TRBV20-1 with TRBJ2-7; 11 bases are a match to TRBD2. J gave up 7 bases and V 6 bases, and 11 bases lay outside the gene matches. Looked up from germline, CDR1 is DFQATT and CDR2 is SNEGSKA (reference sequence). The CDR3 length is 14 residues.

This clonotype came up many times. The chain recombines TRBV7-9 with TRBJ2-2; 12 bases fit TRBD2. CDR1 and CDR2 from the germline V gene are SEHNR and FQNEAQ (reference sequence). The CDR3 loop spans 18 amino acids. V shed 5 bases and J 5 bases; nucleotides not matched to a gene: 12. The CDR3 DNA follows: TGTGCCAGCAGCCACACCTATACTAGCGGGAGGAAGACCGGGGAGCTGTTTTTT. This gives the protein CASSHTYTSGRKTGELFF.